These 30 T cell receptor beta chains share one sample of origin, sequenced in a study of CD4 T cells in relation to SARS-CoV-2 and coronaviruses. Unexposed donor CD4+ T cells date from about 2011-2018, before the COVID-19 pandemic. After about ten days of culture, CD4+ T cells were isolated. These TCRs' antigens remain unknown. Libraries were prepared by immunoSEQ multiplex PCR; TCRdb keeps only in-frame clonotypes and omits some of them. The table records about 17,000 clones, roughly three quarters of them present only once. What was sequenced was CD4+ T cells from PBMCs, cultured in vitro. The receptors here all came from a human donor in good health.

The chain recombines TRBV5-1 with TRBJ1-4; D not certain. Between the trimmed V and J ends, which lost 1 base and 4 bases, there was a span of 14 bases. The CDR3 covers 16 residues. The germline V gene encodes CDR1 SGHRS and CDR2 YFSETQ. The CDR3 region is CASSLNPPGGNEKLFF. The CDR3, as DNA: TGCGCCAGCAGCTTGAACCCTCCTGGAGGTAATGAAAAACTGTTTTTT.

About this clone itself: One junction end disagrees with the germline gene, perhaps due to a read error. V gene TRBV19 combines with J gene TRBJ2-1; D is tentatively TRBD1 or TRBD2 (5 bases each). The CDR3 length is 14 residues. Germline V gene lookup returns CDR1 LNHDA and CDR2 SQIVND (reference sequence). The CDR3 DNA reads TGTGCCAGTACCTCGGGGACCTCCGACAATGAGCAGTTCTTC. This encodes CASTSGTSDNEQFF.

The chain has TRBV18 and TRBJ1-1; D is uncertain. CDR1 and CDR2 (germline): KGHSH, LQKENI. Trimming left V 6 bases short and J 7 bases short, with 15 bases between. The CDR3 consists of 13 residues. CDR3 region: CASSGPAKDEAFF. CDR3 in DNA: TGTGCCAGCTCCGGCCCCGCGAAGGATGAAGCTTTCTTT.

The genes are TRBV4-1 and TRBJ2-1; D perhaps matches TRBD2 (5 bases). CDR1 is MGHRA and CDR2 is YSYEKL in the germline V gene. The CDR3 contains 16 residues. V lost 4 bases and J 3 bases, leaving 16 bases between the germline ends. This CDR3 is CASSRESGTDYNEQFF. In nucleotides, the CDR3 is TGCGCCAGCAGCCGAGAAAGCGGAACCGACTACAATGAGCAGTTCTTC.

The chain employs TRBV4-1 and TRBJ1-1, with a possible D match to TRBD1 (6 bases). Trimming removed 4 bases from V and 1 base from J, with 16 bases in between. Germline V gene data show CDR1 as MGHRA and CDR2 as YSYEKL. The CDR3 spans 16 residues. The CDR3 reads CASSREAGTRNTEAFF. DNA of the CDR3: TGCGCCAGCAGCCGTGAAGCCGGGACACGGAACACTGAAGCTTTCTTT.

About this clone: The same CDR3 is also encoded by other DNA sequences in this sample. The chain carries TRBV7-2 and TRBJ2-7; D is undetermined. The V gene lost 1 base and the J gene lost 4 bases, with 2 bases spanning the gap. This CDR3 is 11 amino acids long. The germline V gene has CDR1 SGHTA and CDR2 FQGNSA. Written as DNA, the CDR3 is TGTGCCAGCAGCTTAGTATACGAGCAGTACTTC. It specifies CASSLVYEQYF.

The CDR3 coding sequence is TGTGCCAGCAGTGAACAGGGGGGGGGCACAGATACGCAGTATTTT. It encodes CASSEQGGGTDTQYF. The gene calls are TRBV6-1 and TRBJ2-3, with D perhaps being TRBD1 or TRBD2 (7 bases each). Germline CDR1 reads MNHNS; CDR2 reads SASEGT. The CDR3 is 15 amino acids. The ends were cut back, 2 bases at V and 1 base at J, with 10 bases in the middle.

In this sample, this clone turned up once. This chain links TRBV20-1 with TRBJ2-7; D remains unclear. V was pared by 3 bases and J by 0 bases, with 15 bases between. This CDR3 contains 15 residues. CDR1 is DFQATT, CDR2 SNEGSKA, per germline (reference sequence). CDR3 DNA sequence: TGCAGTGCTAGTCGCGCTGGAATACCCTCCTACGAGCAGTACTTC. This codes for CSASRAGIPSYEQYF.

The CDR3 DNA reads TGTGCCAGCAGTCAGGGACTCCGGAGCTCCTACGAGCAGTACTTC. It specifies CASSQGLRSSYEQYF. This chain connects TRBV6-6 to TRBJ2-7; D may be TRBD2 (6 bases). Germline CDR1 reads MNHNY; CDR2 reads SVGAGI (reference sequence). The CDR3 covers 15 residues. V gave up 5 bases and J gave up 0 bases, with 14 bases separating them.

This clone was seen a few times. The V and J genes are TRBV6-7 and TRBJ2-1; no reliable D call. TRBV6-7 is identified as an open reading frame with a role that is uncertain. This CDR3 spans 14 amino acids. The V gene lost 4 bases and the J gene lost 8 bases, with 15 bases spanning the gap. The CDR3 nucleotides are TGTGCCAGCAGTTTCCCGGGCCAAACACATGAGCAGTTCTTC. As protein: CASSFPGQTHEQFF.

The CDR3: CSVGRDRAYEQYF. CDR3 DNA: TGCAGCGTTGGACGGGACAGAGCCTACGAGCAGTACTTC. The J gene is TRBJ2-7, the V gene TRBV29-1, with TRBD1 matching over 7 bases. Unmatched junction bases numbered 5, after V lost 4 bases and J lost 2 bases. CDR3 length equals 13 residues. The germline V gene encodes CDR1 SQVTM and CDR2 ANQGSEA.

The chain links TRBV19 to TRBJ2-5, with D unresolved. Trimming took off 2 bases at V and 2 bases at J, with 9 bases between the two ends. Germline V gives CDR1 LNHDA, CDR2 SQIVND (reference sequence). The CDR3 contains 14 residues. CDR3 region: CASSITDLQETQYF. CDR3 in DNA: TGTGCCAGTAGTATAACGGATCTACAAGAGACCCAGTACTTC.

The chain uses TRBV5-1 and TRBJ2-3; unclear D gene. Germline V CDR1 and CDR2: SGHRS, YFSETQ. The CDR3 sequence is 14 residues long. V lost 4 bases, J lost 4 bases, and 13 bases lay in between. DNA for the CDR3: TGCGCCAGCAGCGTGCCTAATTCCCCAGATACGCAGTATTTT. Protein product: CASSVPNSPDTQYF. Complete variable domain (other parts from reference TRBV5-1 and TRBJ2-3): KAGVTQTPRYLIKTRGQQVTLSCSPISGHRSVSWYQQTPGQGLQFLFEYFSETQRNKGNFPGRFSGRQFSNSRSEMNVSTLELGDSALYLCASSVPNSPDTQYFGPGTRLTVL.

The chain uses TRBV6-5 and TRBJ2-5; 7 bases align to TRBD2. J lost 4 bases, V lost 10 bases, and 6 bases had no gene match. The germline V gene encodes CDR1 MNHEY and CDR2 SVGAGI. CDR3 length: 12 amino acids. CDR3 in amino acids: CATRGVGETQYF. In DNA, the CDR3 is TGTGCCACCCGGGGGGTCGGAGAGACCCAGTACTTC.

The J gene is TRBJ2-5, the V gene TRBV6-2 or TRBV6-3; D is unclear. The germline gives CDR1 MNHEY, CDR2 SVGEGT. This CDR3 has 13 amino acids. Trimming stripped 4 bases from V and 4 bases from J, with 10 bases between. CDR3 DNA sequence: TGTGCCAGCAGTTCCGGGTTTGCAGAGACCCAGTACTTC. Its protein product is CASSSGFAETQYF.

The chain joins TRBV5-1 to TRBJ2-5, with TRBD1 matching over 7 bases. Trimming cost V 2 bases and J 3 bases; bases outside gene matches: 4. Germline values: CDR1 SGHRS, CDR2 YFSETQ. This CDR3 comprises 14 residues. CDR3 nucleotides: TGCGCCAGCAGCTTTTCCAGGGGGAAAGAGACCCAGTACTTC. Protein: CASSFSRGKETQYF.

This chain connects TRBV6-5 to TRBJ2-5; D gene unclear. The CDR3 has 15 residues. From germline, CDR1 is MNHEY and CDR2 SVGAGI. V dropped 5 bases and J dropped 0 bases, with 13 bases sitting between them. CDR3 sequence: CASSIAWVNQETQYF. In DNA form, the CDR3 reads TGTGCCAGCAGTATTGCTTGGGTGAACCAAGAGACCCAGTACTTC.

This rearrangement joins TRBV7-2 to TRBJ2-7, with D maybe TRBD1 (6 bases). The ends were cut back, 4 bases at V and 3 bases at J, with 10 bases in the middle. Germline loops: CDR1 SGHTA, CDR2 FQGNSA. This CDR3 region has 13 residues. The CDR3 loop reads CASSSGQSYEQYF. The CDR3 coding sequence is TGTGCCAGCAGCTCTGGACAGAGCTACGAGCAGTACTTC. The full variable domain, rest sourced from reference TRBV7-2 and TRBJ2-7, is GAGVSQSPSNKVTEKGKDVELRCDPISGHTALYWYRQSLGQGLEFLIYFQGNSAPDKSGLPSDRFSAERTGGSVSTLTIQRTQQEDSAVYLCASSSGQSYEQYFGPGTRLTVT.

The rearrangement uses TRBV29-1 and TRBJ2-1; 10 bases agree with TRBD1. CDR1 SQVTM and CDR2 ANQGSEA come from the germline V gene. Trimming removed 8 bases from V and 3 bases from J; junction bases left unmatched: 4. The CDR3 is 13 amino acids. CDR3 region: CSSGQGIYNEQFF. The DNA of the CDR3 is TGCAGCTCGGGACAGGGGATCTACAATGAGCAGTTCTTC.

The chain is built from TRBV20-1 and TRBJ2-5; D unresolved. The CDR3 length is 11 residues. Trimming removed 3 bases at V and 5 bases at J, with 7 bases between. Germline CDR1 reads DFQATT; CDR2 reads SNEGSKA (reference sequence). CDR3: CSASEWETQYF. CDR3 nucleotides: TGCAGTGCTAGTGAGTGGGAGACCCAGTACTTC.

The V and J genes are TRBV11-3 and TRBJ2-3; TRBD2 matches 16 bases. This CDR3 comprises 19 residues. Germline-derived CDR1 and CDR2 are SGHNT and YENEEA. J lost 6 bases, V lost 1 base, and 10 bases had no gene match. The CDR3 coding sequence is TGTGCCAGCAGCTTAGGTTGGGGGACTAGCGGGGGGGCCTTGGATACGCAGTATTTT. Protein: CASSLGWGTSGGALDTQYF.

The genes are TRBV7-6 and TRBJ2-3; 9 positions match TRBD1. The CDR3 is 16 amino acids. The ends lost 3 bases at V and 2 bases at J; junction bases unmatched: 6. The germline CDR1 and CDR2 sequences are SGHVS and FNYEAQ. The CDR3 DNA follows: TGTGCCAGCAGCTTGTTAGGGACAGGGACCACAGATACGCAGTATTTT. It translates to CASSLLGTGTTDTQYF.

The rearrangement joins TRBV7-9 to TRBJ2-1; a weak D match, TRBD2 (6 bases). The V end lost 7 bases, the J end lost 6 bases, and 19 bases lay between the germline ends. The CDR3 extends over 15 amino acids. Germline loops: CDR1 SEHNR, CDR2 FQNEAQ (reference sequence). The DNA of the CDR3 is TGTGCCAGCACCCGCCTGGCGGGAAGGGCCAATGAGCAGTTCTTC. Amino acids: CASTRLAGRANEQFF. Based on the CDR3 plus reference TRBV7-9 and TRBJ2-1, the full variable domain is DTGVSQNPRHKITKRGQNVTFRCDPISEHNRLYWYRQTLGQGPEFLTYFQNEAQLEKSRLLSDRFSAERPKGSFSTLEIQRTEQGDSAMYLCASTRLAGRANEQFFGPGTRLTVL.

The sample holds a few counts of this clone. The chain uses TRBV4-1 and TRBJ1-6; 10 nucleotides match TRBD1. CDR3 length: 16 amino acids. Unmatched junction bases numbered 5, after V lost 0 bases and J lost 9 bases. From germline, CDR1 is MGHRA and CDR2 YSYEKL. The CDR3 spells CASSQEGGQGSSPLHF. The CDR3 DNA reads as TGCGCCAGCAGCCAAGAAGGGGGACAGGGGAGTTCACCCCTCCACTTT.

The table lists this clone with a count of one. The chain recombines TRBV29-1 with TRBJ2-2; 9 positions match TRBD1. The germline V gene encodes CDR1 SQVTM and CDR2 ANQGSEA. The CDR3 loop spans 14 amino acids. Trimming took 8 bases from V and 1 from J; bases not matched to a gene: 5. Here the CDR3 DNA reads TGCAGCACCAGACAGGGGGTGAACACCGGGGAGCTGTTTTTT. Its translation: CSTRQGVNTGELFF.

The V call is TRBV6-5, the J call TRBJ1-2; no clear D gene. V was cut by 8 bases and J by 2 bases, with 9 bases left in between. This CDR3 spans 12 amino acids. CDR1 MNHEY and CDR2 SVGAGI come from the germline V gene. CDR3 amino acids: CASVGENYGYTF. The CDR3 DNA sequence: TGTGCCAGCGTCGGGGAAAACTATGGCTACACCTTC.

This chain uses TRBV28 with TRBJ1-4, with 9 bases matching TRBD1. The CDR3 sequence is 15 residues long. Germline loops: CDR1 MDHEN, CDR2 SYDVKM. The V and J ends lost 5 bases and 3 bases, in that order; junction bases with no gene match: 4. This CDR3 reads CASSAGQGPNEKLFF. The DNA for the CDR3 is TGTGCCAGCAGTGCGGGACAGGGCCCTAATGAAAAACTGTTTTTT.

The rearrangement links TRBV11-2 to TRBJ1-2, with D possibly being TRBD1 (6 bases). V gave up 0 bases and J gave up 5 bases, with 19 bases separating them. This CDR3 spans 17 amino acids. Per germline, CDR1 SGHAT and CDR2 FQNNGV. The CDR3 loop is CASSLDVLGAEIYGYTF. CDR3 nucleotide sequence: TGTGCCAGCAGCTTAGATGTTTTGGGGGCGGAGATTTATGGCTACACCTTC.

V and J are TRBV18 and TRBJ2-2, with TRBD2 identical over 8 bases. V dropped 6 bases and J dropped 1; count of bases not matched to a gene: 4. This CDR3 has 15 residues. Germline V CDR1 and CDR2: KGHSH, LQKENI. CDR3 bases: TGTGCCAGCTCCCGGACTAGCCTGAACACCGGGGAGCTGTTTTTT. As protein: CASSRTSLNTGELFF.

The V and J genes are TRBV6-2 or TRBV6-3 and TRBJ2-7, with 9 positions matching TRBD2. The CDR3 length is 15 residues. Trimming cost V 4 bases and J 3 bases; bases outside gene matches: 7. In germline, CDR1 is MNHEY, CDR2 SVGEGT. The CDR3 protein is CASSFLAGVSYEQYF. The CDR3 nucleotides are TGTGCCAGCAGTTTCTTAGCGGGAGTAAGCTACGAGCAGTACTTC.